The T cell receptor beta chain under discussion was sequenced for a study of PD-L1 blockade in urothelial cancer. Time point indicated: pretreatment peripheral blood. Germline-derived CDR1 and CDR2 are MDHEN and SYDVKM. V shed 5 bases, J shed 7 bases, and the junction held 6 bases outside the gene matches. This CDR3 is built from 13 residues. This table comes from immunoSEQ multiplex PCR, and its TCRdb copy is limited to in-frame clones, with some not included. Among tens of thousands of clones listed, around 83% were seen once. Here the sequenced sample was PBMCs, taken around atezolizumab (anti-PD-L1) treatment. The clonotype was recovered from a man aged 55 to 70 with urothelial cancer. The chain carries TRBV28 and TRBJ1-2; TRBD1 aligns across 8 bases. The CDR3 DNA reads as TGTGCCAGCAGTCCGGGACAGGCGGGTGGCTACACCTTC. Translated: CASSPGQAGGYTF.